These 24 T cell receptor beta chains came from one sample sequenced in a study of cytomegalovirus exposure and HLA in healthy donors. 13 Jbeta primers and 60 Vbeta primers were used for the PCR. Sequenced by immunoSEQ multiplex PCR; TCRdb stores in-frame clones only, minus some. The table includes about 170,000 clones, around 74% detected once. Sequences were obtained from PBMCs. Every receptor here comes from a female donor in good health and CMV-seronegative.

The chain has TRBV11-1 and TRBJ2-7, with D possibly matching TRBD2 (7 bases). Germline loops: CDR1 SGHAT, CDR2 FQDESV (reference sequence). This CDR3 comprises 15 residues. V shed 7 bases and J shed 6 bases, with 22 bases lying between them. CDR3 amino acids: CASTLLDRGDTEQYF. In DNA, the CDR3 is TGTGCCAGCACCCTACTAGACCGGGGGGACACCGAGCAGTACTTC. Variable domain in full (rest from reference TRBV11-1 and TRBJ2-7): EAEVAQSPRYKITEKSQAVAFWCDPISGHATLYWYRQILGQGPELLVQFQDESVVDDSQLPKDRFSAERLKGVDSTLKIQPAELGDSAMYLCASTLLDRGDTEQYFGPGTRLTVT.

This clone has only a few counts. This chain connects TRBV10-3 to TRBJ2-7; 9 nucleotides agree with TRBD2. Per germline, CDR1 ENHRY and CDR2 SYGVKD. After removal of 0 bases from V and 3 bases from J, the junction contained 6 bases not matched to a gene. This CDR3 comprises 16 residues. The CDR3 sequence: CAISESTASGNYEQYF. The DNA for the CDR3 is TGTGCCATCAGTGAGTCGACGGCTAGCGGGAACTACGAGCAGTACTTC.

This clone was counted a single time. The V and J genes are TRBV6-1 and TRBJ2-7, with D possibly TRBD2 on 6 matching bases. The CDR3 sequence is 14 residues long. The germline V and J ends were trimmed by 6 bases and 5 bases, with 17 bases remaining between them. The germline V gene has CDR1 MNHNS and CDR2 SASEGT. CDR3 amino acids: CASRVLREPDEQYF. In nucleotides, the CDR3 is TGTGCCAGCAGGGTACTACGGGAGCCCGACGAGCAGTACTTC.

The sample holds a few counts of this clone. The V call is TRBV19, the J call TRBJ1-1; 8 bases map to TRBD1. CDR1 and CDR2 (germline): LNHDA, SQIVND (reference sequence). V lost 5 bases to trimming and J lost 4 bases; unmatched junction nucleotides: 6. The length of the CDR3 is 14 residues. The CDR3 DNA is TGTGCCAGTAGTTCACAGGGGGATGGCACTGAAGCTTTCTTT. As protein: CASSSQGDGTEAFF. Variable domain in full (rest from reference TRBV19 and TRBJ1-1): DGGITQSPKYLFRKEGQNVTLSCEQNLNHDAMYWYRQDPGQGLRLIYYSQIVNDFQKGDIAEGYSVSREKKESFPLTVTSAQKNPTAFYLCASSSQGDGTEAFFGQGTRLTVV.

The rearrangement joins TRBV7-9 to TRBJ1-1; a weak D match, TRBD1 (5 bases). CDR1 and CDR2 (germline): SEHNR, FQNEAQ (reference sequence). There are 13 residues in the CDR3. V was pared by 3 bases and J by 5 bases, with 10 bases between. The CDR3 loop reads CASSLQGKTEAFF. DNA for the CDR3: TGTGCCAGCAGCTTGCAGGGTAAGACTGAAGCTTTCTTT.

The chain combines TRBV10-3 with TRBJ1-1, with a possible D match to TRBD1 (6 bases). This CDR3 region has 12 residues. Trimming removed 5 bases at V and 6 bases at J, with 10 bases between. Germline assignment: CDR1 ENHRY and CDR2 SYGVKD. The CDR3 region is CAISSQGAEAFF. The CDR3, as DNA: TGTGCCATCAGTTCACAGGGCGCTGAAGCTTTCTTT.

V is TRBV30 and J is TRBJ2-5, with D possibly TRBD2 on 6 matching bases. Trimming pared 5 bases from V and 0 bases from J, leaving 16 bases between. The germline V gene encodes CDR1 GTSNPN and CDR2 SVGIG (reference sequence). The length of the CDR3 is 15 residues. CDR3 coding DNA: TGTGCCTGGGGAGGGAGTAATTCCCACCAAGAGACCCAGTACTTC. Translating gives CAWGGSNSHQETQYF.

V is TRBV21-1 and J is TRBJ1-1. TRBV21-1 is noted as a pseudogene. The CDR3 has 12 amino acids. CDR3 residues: CASSRAAGEAFF. In DNA form, the CDR3 reads TGTGCCAGCTCTCGGGCAGCGGGGGAAGCTTTCTTT.

The rearrangement links TRBV30 to TRBJ1-2; unclear D gene. The CDR3 spans 13 residues. Germline V lookup: CDR1 GTSNPN, CDR2 SVGIG (reference sequence). V lost 4 bases, J lost 4 bases, and 13 bases lay in between. The CDR3 reads CAWTLVRFYGYTF. In DNA, the CDR3 is TGTGCCTGGACCTTGGTGAGGTTCTATGGCTACACCTTC.

In this sample, this clone turned up a few times. J is TRBJ1-1 and V is TRBV6-1; the D is unclear. Germline values: CDR1 MNHNS, CDR2 SASEGT. The length of the CDR3 is 17 residues. V lost 1 base and J 0 bases, leaving 15 bases between the germline ends. The CDR3 region is CASSEDGRLVMNTEAFF. In DNA, the CDR3 is TGTGCCAGCAGTGAAGATGGCAGGTTGGTAATGAACACTGAAGCTTTCTTT.

The chain couples TRBV9 to TRBJ2-1, with D hard to call. Trimming removed 1 base at V and 4 bases at J, with 9 bases between. The CDR3 has 14 amino acids. Germline assignment: CDR1 SGDLS and CDR2 YYNGEE. The CDR3 protein is CASSVLPEYNEQFF. CDR3 in DNA: TGTGCCAGCAGCGTACTTCCGGAGTACAATGAGCAGTTCTTC.

V is TRBV7-3 and J is TRBJ1-6; no definite D call. CDR3 size: 13 residues. The ends were cut back, 5 bases at V and 7 bases at J, with 9 bases in the middle. The germline gives CDR1 SGHTA, CDR2 FQGTGA. For the CDR3, the DNA is TGTGCCAGCAGCGCCAGTCGAAATTCACCCCTCCACTTT. Amino acids: CASSASRNSPLHF. Together with reference TRBV7-3 and TRBJ1-6, the CDR3 gives the full variable domain: GAGVSQTPSNKVTEKGKYVELRCDPISGHTALYWYRQSLGQGPEFLIYFQGTGAADDSGLPNDRFFAVRPEGSVSTLKIQRTERGDSAVYLCASSASRNSPLHFGNGTRLTVT.

The V call is TRBV10-1, the J call TRBJ2-2; D is undetermined. The length of the CDR3 is 15 residues. Germline loops: CDR1 WNHNN, CDR2 SYGVQD (reference sequence). V was trimmed by 3 bases and J by 0 bases, leaving 8 bases between them. CDR3: CASSDSVANTGELFF. The CDR3 bases are TGCGCCAGCAGTGATTCGGTTGCGAACACCGGGGAGCTGTTTTTT.

The chain's CDR3 is CASSLGLPGKQPQHF. The CDR3 DNA reads TGTGCCAGCAGCTTAGGTCTCCCAGGGAAGCAGCCCCAGCATTTT. This chain joins TRBV7-8 and TRBJ1-5; D possibly corresponds to TRBD1 (5 bases). This CDR3 has 15 amino acids. Germline assignment: CDR1 SGHVS and CDR2 FQNEAQ. Trimming shortened V by 1 base and J by 7 bases, and 14 bases separated the two germline ends.

This sequence joins TRBV7-3 and TRBJ1-1; 7 nucleotides line up with TRBD1. CDR1 and CDR2 (germline): SGHTA, FQGTGA. Losses at the gene ends were 5 bases for V and 0 bases for J; bases not matched to a gene: 6. The CDR3 contains 15 residues. This chain's CDR3 is CASSPTTGMNTEAFF. CDR3 bases: TGTGCCAGCAGCCCAACGACAGGGATGAACACTGAAGCTTTCTTT.

This chain joins TRBV7-8 and TRBJ2-5; D uncertain. The ends were cut back, 3 bases at V and 3 bases at J, with 8 bases in the middle. The CDR3 consists of 13 residues. Germline V gene lookup returns CDR1 SGHVS and CDR2 FQNEAQ. CDR3 coding DNA: TGTGCCAGCAGCTTTGGTCGGGAAGAGACCCAGTACTTC. It encodes CASSFGREETQYF.

This chain joins TRBV9 and TRBJ2-6; 9 nucleotides agree with TRBD2. The length of the CDR3 is 15 residues. Germline V lookup: CDR1 SGDLS, CDR2 YYNGEE. J was trimmed by 3 bases and V by 7 bases; bases with no gene match: 5. CDR3 DNA: TGTGCCAGCTCCCTAGCGGGACGTGGGGCCAACGTCCTGACTTTC. Protein product: CASSLAGRGANVLTF.

V and J are TRBV25-1 and TRBJ2-5; D tentatively reads TRBD1 or TRBD2 (5 bases each). TRBJ2-7 explains the end of the DNA better; the J call may be wrong. The germline V gene encodes CDR1 MGHDK and CDR2 SYGVNS. The CDR3 extends over 14 amino acids. The DNA of the CDR3 is TGTGCCAGCAGTGCCGGGGTGGGGGCCTACGAGCAGTACTTC. This codes for CASSAGVGAYEQYF.

This chain links TRBV19 with TRBJ2-3; 8 bases fit TRBD2. CDR3 size: 13 residues. CDR1 is LNHDA, CDR2 SQIVND, per germline (reference sequence). The V gene end was trimmed by 9 bases and the J gene end by 1 base; junction bases not matched to a gene: 3. CDR3 nucleotide sequence: TGTGCCAGCGGGGGGGGAGGCACAGATACGCAGTATTTT. It is translated as CASGGGGTDTQYF.

This rearrangement joins TRBV5-5 to TRBJ2-7; 12 positions agree with TRBD2. J lost 0 bases, V lost 3 bases, and 7 bases had no gene match. Germline CDR1 is SGHKS and CDR2 is YYEKEE (reference sequence). There are 17 residues in the CDR3. In DNA, the CDR3 is TGTGCCAGCAGCTCAGCGACTAGCGGGGGCCCCTCCTACGAGCAGTACTTC. Translating gives CASSSATSGGPSYEQYF.

The chain links TRBV10-3 to TRBJ1-3, with D maybe TRBD1 (6 bases). This CDR3 contains 19 residues. Germline CDR1 and CDR2: ENHRY and SYGVKD. The V end lost 4 bases, the J end lost 0 bases, and 22 bases lay between the germline ends. This CDR3 is CAISGPGTSKYLSGNTIYF. The CDR3, as DNA: TGTGCCATCAGTGGTCCAGGGACATCGAAATATCTCTCTGGAAACACCATATATTTT.

The rearrangement uses TRBV5-8 and TRBJ1-1; TRBD1 agrees at 7 bases. The J segment lost 6 bases and the V segment lost 3 bases, leaving 8 bases of the junction unmatched. Germline assignment: CDR1 SGHTS and CDR2 YDEGEE. The CDR3 is made up of 14 amino acids. The CDR3, as DNA: TGTGCCAGCAGCTATCAGGAGGGGGCGGCTGAAGCTTTCTTT. The encoded protein is CASSYQEGAAEAFF. The full variable domain, rest sourced from reference TRBV5-8 and TRBJ1-1, is EAGVTQSPTHLIKTRGQQATLRCSPISGHTSVYWYQQALGLGLQFLLWYDEGEERNRGNFPPRFSGRQFPNYSSELNVNALELEDSALYLCASSYQEGAAEAFFGQGTRLTVV.

As to this clone: Distinct nucleotide sequences in the sample also encode this CDR3. The chain carries TRBV5-1 and TRBJ1-2; D gene unclear. CDR1 is SGHRS, CDR2 YFSETQ, per germline. The germline V and J ends were trimmed by 0 bases and 4 bases, with 7 bases remaining between them. The CDR3 has 13 residues. The CDR3 sequence: CASSLAQSYGYTF. Here the CDR3 DNA reads TGCGCCAGCAGCTTGGCACAGAGCTATGGCTACACCTTC.

This chain uses TRBV18 with TRBJ1-2; the D is unclear. The CDR3 sequence is 14 residues long. With 3 bases removed from V and 5 bases from J, the gap between germline ends came to 13 bases. Germline V gene data show CDR1 as KGHSH and CDR2 as LQKENI. CDR3 nucleotide sequence: TGTGCCAGCTCACCTGAGATCACCAATTATGGCTACACCTTC. This encodes CASSPEITNYGYTF.